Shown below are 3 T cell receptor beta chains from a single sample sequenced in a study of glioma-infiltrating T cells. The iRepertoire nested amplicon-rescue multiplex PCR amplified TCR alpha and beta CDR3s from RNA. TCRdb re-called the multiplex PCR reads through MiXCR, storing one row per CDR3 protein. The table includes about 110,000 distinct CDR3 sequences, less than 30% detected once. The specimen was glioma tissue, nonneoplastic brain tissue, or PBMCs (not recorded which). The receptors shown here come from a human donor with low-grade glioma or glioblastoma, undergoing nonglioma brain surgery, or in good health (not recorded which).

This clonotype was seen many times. The CDR3 reads CASSYDGYTEAFF. As DNA, the CDR3 is TGTGCCAGCAGTTACGACGGGTACACTGAAGCTTTCTTT. This rearrangement joins TRBV6-6 to TRBJ1-1; D gene unclear. Looked up from germline, CDR1 is MNHNY and CDR2 is SVGAGI (reference sequence). The CDR3 loop spans 13 amino acids. V dropped 2 bases and J dropped 3 bases, with 7 bases sitting between them.

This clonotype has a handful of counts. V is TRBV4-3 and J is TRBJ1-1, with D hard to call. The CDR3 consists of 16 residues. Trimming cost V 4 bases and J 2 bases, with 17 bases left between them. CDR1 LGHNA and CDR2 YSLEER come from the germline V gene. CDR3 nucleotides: TGCGCCAGCAGCCGAACTACGTCCTCGATTAACACTGAAGCTTTCTTT. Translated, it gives CASSRTTSSINTEAFF.

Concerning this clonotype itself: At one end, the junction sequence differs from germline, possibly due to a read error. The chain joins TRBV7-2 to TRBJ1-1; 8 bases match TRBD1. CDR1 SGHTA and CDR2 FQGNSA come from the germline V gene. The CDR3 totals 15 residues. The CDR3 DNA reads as TGTGCCTGCAGCCCCGTGACAGGGGAGAGCACTGAAGCTTTCTTT. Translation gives CACSPVTGESTEAFF.